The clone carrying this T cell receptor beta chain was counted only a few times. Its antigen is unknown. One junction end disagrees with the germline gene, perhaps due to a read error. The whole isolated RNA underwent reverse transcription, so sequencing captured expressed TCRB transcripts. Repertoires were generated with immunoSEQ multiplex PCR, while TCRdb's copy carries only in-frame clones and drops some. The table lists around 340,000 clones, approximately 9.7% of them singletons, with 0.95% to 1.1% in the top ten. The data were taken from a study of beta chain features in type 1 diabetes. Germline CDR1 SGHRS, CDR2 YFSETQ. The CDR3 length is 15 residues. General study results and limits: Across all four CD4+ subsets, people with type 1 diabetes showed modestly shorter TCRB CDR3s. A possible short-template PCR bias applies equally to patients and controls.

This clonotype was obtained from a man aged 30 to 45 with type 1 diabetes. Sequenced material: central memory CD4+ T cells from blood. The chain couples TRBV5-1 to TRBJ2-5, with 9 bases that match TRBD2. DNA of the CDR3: TGCGCCAGCAGCTTGCTAGCGGGGAATCAAGGGACCCAGTACTTC. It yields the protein CASSLLAGNQGTQYF.